The 15 T cell receptor beta chains listed next were all sequenced from one sample in a study of T cell responses to AZD1222 COVID-19 vaccine. Sequenced by immunoSEQ multiplex PCR; TCRdb stores in-frame clones only, minus some. The sample consists of roughly 160,000 clones, roughly 88% of them appearing once. The source material was peripheral blood, sampled 28 days after the second AZD1222 dose. The receptors were sampled from an adult who received the AZD1222 COVID-19 vaccine.

The J gene is TRBJ2-2, the V gene TRBV12-3 or TRBV12-4; the D gene is possibly TRBD2 (6 bases). With 1 base removed from V and 8 bases from J, the gap between germline ends came to 8 bases. CDR3 length equals 13 residues. DNA for the CDR3: TGTGCCAGCAGTTTAGGAGGGACTGGGGAGCTGTTTTTT. Translated: CASSLGGTGELFF.

This clone was detected a few times. This rearrangement joins TRBV30 to TRBJ1-1; 7 bases agree with TRBD1. Germline V lookup: CDR1 GTSNPN, CDR2 SVGIG (reference sequence). The CDR3 is 19 amino acids. V lost 4 bases and J lost 1; bases outside the gene matches: 21. DNA for the CDR3: TGTGCCTGGACCATCAAAACCCGAGGGGGCGGAGGATCGAACACTGAAGCTTTCTTT. Its translation is CAWTIKTRGGGGSNTEAFF.

The CDR3 loop reads CASSPWGENTEAFF. CDR3 nucleotides: TGTGCCAGCAGCCCCTGGGGGGAGAACACTGAAGCTTTCTTT. The chain links TRBV7-9 to TRBJ1-1; weak D call: TRBD1 (5 bases). This CDR3 comprises 14 residues. Germline lookup yields CDR1 SEHNR and CDR2 FQNEAQ (reference sequence). The ends were cut back, 5 bases at V and 1 base at J, with 11 bases in the middle.

The V and J genes are TRBV9 and TRBJ1-2, with D uncertain. This CDR3 contains 14 residues. CDR1 SGDLS and CDR2 YYNGEE come from the germline V gene. V was trimmed by 0 bases and J by 9 bases, leaving 15 bases between them. Here the CDR3 DNA reads TGTGCCAGCAGCGTAGGAGGGATGCCTTGGCGCTACACCTTC. Amino acids: CASSVGGMPWRYTF.

The chain combines TRBV3-1 (or the pseudogene TRBV3-2) with TRBJ1-2, with D hard to call. V was pared by 1 base and J by 7 bases, with 13 bases between. CDR1 is LGHDT, CDR2 YNNKEL, per germline (reference sequence). The CDR3 has 14 amino acids. CDR3 sequence reads: CASSQVAGSIGYTF. DNA for the CDR3: TGTGCCAGCAGCCAAGTCGCGGGTAGCATTGGCTACACCTTC.

The chain combines TRBV12-3 or TRBV12-4 with TRBJ2-5; D not resolved. This CDR3 spans 12 amino acids. Trimming took 3 bases from V and 5 from J, leaving 7 bases between them. For the CDR3, the DNA is TGTGCCAGCAGTTTGGCCAGGGAGACCCAGTACTTC. This codes for CASSLARETQYF.

The rearrangement joins TRBV12-3 or TRBV12-4 to TRBJ2-1; D might be TRBD1 or TRBD2, each matching 6 bases. CDR3 length: 13 residues. V lost 6 bases, J lost 8 bases, and 14 bases lay in between. The CDR3 sequence is CASSLLGGDEQFF. The CDR3 DNA sequence: TGTGCCAGCAGCCTACTCGGGGGCGATGAGCAGTTCTTC.

This rearrangement joins TRBV7-2 to TRBJ2-7, with 8 positions matching TRBD2. This CDR3 has 14 amino acids. V lost 4 bases to trimming and J lost 3 bases; unmatched junction nucleotides: 5. Germline CDR1 and CDR2: SGHTA and FQGNSA. The CDR3 region is CASSSAGAFYEQYF. CDR3 bases: TGTGCCAGCAGCTCAGCGGGGGCTTTCTACGAGCAGTACTTC.

This sequence joins TRBV6-5 and TRBJ1-4, with D unresolved. The germline gives CDR1 MNHEY, CDR2 SVGAGI. The CDR3 contains 15 residues. Deletions cut 2 bases from V and 8 bases from J, with 15 bases between. The CDR3 nucleotides read TGTGCCAGCAGTTACGCGGCCCCAGGATCGGAAAAACTGTTTTTT. As protein: CASSYAAPGSEKLFF.

The chain combines TRBV6-2 or TRBV6-3 with TRBJ2-7; D not certain. The CDR3 sequence is 14 residues long. CDR1 and CDR2 from the germline V gene are MNHEY and SVGEGT. Trimming took off 2 bases at V and 1 base at J, with 9 bases between the two ends. The CDR3 is CASSYRDLSYEQYF. Here the CDR3 DNA reads TGTGCCAGCAGTTACAGGGATCTGTCCTACGAGCAGTACTTC.

This chain connects TRBV18 to TRBJ1-2, with unresolved D. The germline CDR1 and CDR2 sequences are KGHSH and LQKENI. The CDR3 has 13 residues. The ends were cut back, 3 bases at V and 1 base at J, with 6 bases in the middle. CDR3 coding DNA: TGTGCCAGCTCACCGGACGTTAACTATGGCTACACCTTC. Protein sequence: CASSPDVNYGYTF. Looking up the rest from reference TRBV18 and TRBJ1-2 gives the full variable domain: NAGVMQNPRHLVRRRGQEARLRCSPMKGHSHVYWYRQLPEEGLKFMVYLQKENIIDESGMPKERFSAEFPKEGPSILRIQQVVRGDSAAYFCASSPDVNYGYTFGSGTRLTVV.

CDR3 sequence reads: CASSQDRLKQFF. The CDR3 DNA is TGTGCCAGCAGCCAAGACCGGTTAAAGCAGTTCTTC. The chain couples TRBV3-1 (or the pseudogene TRBV3-2) to TRBJ2-1; D uncertain. V lost 0 bases, J lost 11 bases, and 8 bases lay in between. The CDR3 runs 12 residues. Germline assignment: CDR1 LGHDT and CDR2 YNNKEL (reference sequence).

V is TRBV6-1 and J is TRBJ1-3; D not resolved. V lost 2 bases and J 2 bases, leaving 10 bases between the germline ends. This CDR3 contains 15 residues. The germline V gene has CDR1 MNHNS and CDR2 SASEGT. This CDR3 is CASSESRIAGNTIYF. CDR3 in DNA: TGTGCCAGCAGTGAATCCCGAATAGCTGGAAACACCATATATTTT.

V is TRBV7-2 and J is TRBJ2-7; D gene uncertain. V was pared by 2 bases and J by 1 base, with 12 bases between. CDR3 length: 15 amino acids. Germline CDR1 and CDR2: SGHTA and FQGNSA. The CDR3 protein is CASSLFLGGSYEQYF. The CDR3 region has the DNA TGTGCCAGCAGCTTATTTCTAGGTGGTTCCTACGAGCAGTACTTC.

This sequence joins TRBV9 and TRBJ1-2, with 10 bases aligning to TRBD1. Germline V CDR1 and CDR2: SGDLS, YYNGEE. V was clipped by 3 bases and J by 6 bases; unmatched bases: 5. This CDR3 is built from 14 residues. This chain's CDR3 is CASSGADRGDGYTF. CDR3 coding DNA: TGTGCCAGCAGCGGCGCGGACAGGGGGGATGGCTACACCTTC.